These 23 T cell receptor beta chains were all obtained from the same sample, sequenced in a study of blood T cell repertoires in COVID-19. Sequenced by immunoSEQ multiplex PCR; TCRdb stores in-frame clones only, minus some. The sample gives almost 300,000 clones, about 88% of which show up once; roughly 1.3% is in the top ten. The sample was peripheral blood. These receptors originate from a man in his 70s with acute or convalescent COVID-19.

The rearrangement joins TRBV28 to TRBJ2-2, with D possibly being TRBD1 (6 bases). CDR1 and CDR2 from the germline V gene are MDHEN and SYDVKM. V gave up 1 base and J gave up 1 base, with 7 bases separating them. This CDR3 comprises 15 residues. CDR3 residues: CASSLLQGNTGELFF. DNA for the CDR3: TGTGCCAGCAGTTTATTACAGGGGAACACCGGGGAGCTGTTTTTT. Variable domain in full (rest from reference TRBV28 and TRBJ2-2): DVKVTQSSRYLVKRTGEKVFLECVQDMDHENMFWYRQDPGLGLRLIYFSYDVKMKEKGDIPEGYSVSREKKERFSLILESASTNQTSMYLCASSLLQGNTGELFFGEGSRLTVL.

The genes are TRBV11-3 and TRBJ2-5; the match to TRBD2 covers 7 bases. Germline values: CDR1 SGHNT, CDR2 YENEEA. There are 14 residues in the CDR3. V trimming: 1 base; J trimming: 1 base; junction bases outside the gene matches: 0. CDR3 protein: CASSLGGGQETQYF. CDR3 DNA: TGTGCCAGCAGCTTAGGGGGGGGCCAAGAGACCCAGTACTTC.

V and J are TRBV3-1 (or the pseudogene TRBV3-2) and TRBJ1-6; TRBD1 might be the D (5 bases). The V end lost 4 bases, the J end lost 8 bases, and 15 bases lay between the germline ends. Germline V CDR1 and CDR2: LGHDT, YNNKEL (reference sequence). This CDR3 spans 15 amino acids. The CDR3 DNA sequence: TGTGCCAGCAGCCTGGGGTGGGGGACTGATTCACCCCTCCACTTT. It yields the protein CASSLGWGTDSPLHF.

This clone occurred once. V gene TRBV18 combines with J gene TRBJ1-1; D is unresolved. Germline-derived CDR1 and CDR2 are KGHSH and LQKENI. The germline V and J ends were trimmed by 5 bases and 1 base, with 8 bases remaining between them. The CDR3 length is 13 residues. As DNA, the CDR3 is TGTGCCAGCTCAGAGCCACGGAACACTGAAGCTTTCTTT. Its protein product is CASSEPRNTEAFF.

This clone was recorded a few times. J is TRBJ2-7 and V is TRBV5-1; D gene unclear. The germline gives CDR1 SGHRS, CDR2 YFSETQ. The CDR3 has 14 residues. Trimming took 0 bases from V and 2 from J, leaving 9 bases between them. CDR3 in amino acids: CASSLADGAYEQYF. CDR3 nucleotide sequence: TGCGCCAGCAGCTTGGCAGACGGAGCCTACGAGCAGTACTTC.

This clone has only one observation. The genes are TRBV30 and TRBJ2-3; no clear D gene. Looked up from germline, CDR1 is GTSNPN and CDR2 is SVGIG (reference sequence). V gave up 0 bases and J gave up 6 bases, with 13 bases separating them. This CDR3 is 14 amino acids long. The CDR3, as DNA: TGTGCCTGGAGTGTACGCGCCCCGTCGGATACGCAGTATTTT. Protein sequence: CAWSVRAPSDTQYF.

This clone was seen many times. The CDR3 here is CASSGTPGQYGETQYF. In DNA, the CDR3 is TGTGCCAGCAGTGGTACTCCAGGACAATACGGGGAGACCCAGTACTTC. V is TRBV25-1 and J is TRBJ2-5; a weak D match, TRBD1 (5 bases). V was trimmed by 4 bases and J by 5 bases, leaving 20 bases between them. This CDR3 spans 16 amino acids. CDR1 MGHDK and CDR2 SYGVNS come from the germline V gene.

CDR3 region: CASSKEGRETQYF. The CDR3 nucleotides read TGTGCCAGCAGTAAGGAGGGGCGGGAGACCCAGTACTTC. The chain has TRBV5-4 and TRBJ2-5; a possible D gene is TRBD2 (6 bases). The V end lost 5 bases, the J end lost 5 bases, and 13 bases lay between the germline ends. Germline lookup yields CDR1 SGHNT and CDR2 YYREEE (reference sequence). The CDR3 extends over 13 amino acids. The full variable domain, its missing parts supplied by reference TRBV5-4 and TRBJ2-5, is ETGVTQSPTHLIKTRGQQVTLRCSSQSGHNTVSWYQQALGQGPQFIFQYYREEENGRGNFPPRFSGLQFPNYSSELNVNALELDDSALYLCASSKEGRETQYFGPGTRLLVL.

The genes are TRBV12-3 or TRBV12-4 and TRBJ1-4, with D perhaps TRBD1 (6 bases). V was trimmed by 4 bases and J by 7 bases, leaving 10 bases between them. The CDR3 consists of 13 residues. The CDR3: CASSSGVGEKLFF. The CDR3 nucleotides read TGTGCCAGCAGTTCAGGGGTTGGTGAAAAACTGTTTTTT.

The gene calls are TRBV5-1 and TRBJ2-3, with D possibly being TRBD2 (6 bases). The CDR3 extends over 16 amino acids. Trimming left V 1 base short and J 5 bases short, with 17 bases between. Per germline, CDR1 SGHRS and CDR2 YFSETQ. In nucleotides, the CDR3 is TGCGCCAGCAGCTTGAGTTGGCTAGCGAGAGGAGATACGCAGTATTTT. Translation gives CASSLSWLARGDTQYF. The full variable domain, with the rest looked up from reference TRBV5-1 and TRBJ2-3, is KAGVTQTPRYLIKTRGQQVTLSCSPISGHRSVSWYQQTPGQGLQFLFEYFSETQRNKGNFPGRFSGRQFSNSRSEMNVSTLELGDSALYLCASSLSWLARGDTQYFGPGTRLTVL.

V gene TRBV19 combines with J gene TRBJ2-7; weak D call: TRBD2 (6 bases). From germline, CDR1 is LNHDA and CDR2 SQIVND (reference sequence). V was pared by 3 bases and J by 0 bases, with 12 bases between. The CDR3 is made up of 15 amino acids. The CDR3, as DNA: TGTGCCAGTAGTATCGTGCGGGGTAGCTCCTACGAGCAGTACTTC. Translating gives CASSIVRGSSYEQYF.

CDR3 residues: CATSDLSRDTGELFF. CDR3 nucleotide sequence: TGTGCCACCAGTGATTTATCGCGGGACACCGGGGAGCTGTTTTTT. This chain joins TRBV24-1 and TRBJ2-2; D perhaps matches TRBD2 (5 bases). This CDR3 comprises 15 residues. Trimming left V 1 base short and J 3 bases short, with 8 bases between. Germline values: CDR1 KGHDR, CDR2 SFDVKD.

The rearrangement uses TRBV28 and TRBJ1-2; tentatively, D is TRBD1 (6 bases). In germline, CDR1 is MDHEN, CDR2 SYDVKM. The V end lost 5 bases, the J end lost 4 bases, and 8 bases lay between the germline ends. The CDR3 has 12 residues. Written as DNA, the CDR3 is TGTGCCAGCAGTAGGGACACCTATGGCTACACCTTC. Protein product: CASSRDTYGYTF.

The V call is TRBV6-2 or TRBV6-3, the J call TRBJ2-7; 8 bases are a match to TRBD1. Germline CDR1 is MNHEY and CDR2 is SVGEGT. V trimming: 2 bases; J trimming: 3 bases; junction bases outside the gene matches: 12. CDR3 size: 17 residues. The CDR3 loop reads CASSYPTRGRWGYEQYF. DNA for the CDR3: TGTGCCAGCAGTTACCCCACCAGGGGGCGTTGGGGCTACGAGCAGTACTTC.

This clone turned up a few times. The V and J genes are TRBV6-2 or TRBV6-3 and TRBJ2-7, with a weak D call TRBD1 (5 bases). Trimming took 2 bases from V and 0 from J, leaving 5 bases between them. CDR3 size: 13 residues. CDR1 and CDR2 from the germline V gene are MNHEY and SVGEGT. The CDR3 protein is CASSYDSSYEQYF. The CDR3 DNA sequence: TGTGCCAGCAGTTACGACAGCTCCTACGAGCAGTACTTC.

The CDR3 is CASGGQGADYGYTF. The CDR3 nucleotides are TGTGCCAGCGGAGGACAGGGCGCGGACTATGGCTACACCTTC. The rearrangement uses TRBV28 and TRBJ1-2; 8 bases line up with TRBD1. CDR1 MDHEN and CDR2 SYDVKM come from the germline V gene. J gave up 3 bases and V 8 bases, and 8 bases lay outside the gene matches. The CDR3 covers 14 residues.

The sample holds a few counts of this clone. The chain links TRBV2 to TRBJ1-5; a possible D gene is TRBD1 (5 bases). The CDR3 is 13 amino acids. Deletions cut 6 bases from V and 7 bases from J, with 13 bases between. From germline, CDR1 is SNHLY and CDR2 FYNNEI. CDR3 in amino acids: CASSQGERQPQHF. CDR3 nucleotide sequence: TGTGCCAGCAGCCAAGGGGAAAGGCAGCCCCAGCATTTT.

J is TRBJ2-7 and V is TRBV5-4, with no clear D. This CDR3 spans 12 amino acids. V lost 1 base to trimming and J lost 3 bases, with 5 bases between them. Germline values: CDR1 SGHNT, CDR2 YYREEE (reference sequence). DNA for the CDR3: TGTGCCAGCAGCTTGAGTAGCTACGAGCAGTACTTC. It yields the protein CASSLSSYEQYF.

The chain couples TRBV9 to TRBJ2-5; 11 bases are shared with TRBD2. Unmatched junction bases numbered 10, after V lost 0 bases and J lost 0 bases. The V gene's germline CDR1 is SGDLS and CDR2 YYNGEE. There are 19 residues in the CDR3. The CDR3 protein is CASSVGTSGRGRDQETQYF. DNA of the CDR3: TGTGCCAGCAGCGTAGGGACTAGCGGGCGGGGTAGGGACCAAGAGACCCAGTACTTC.

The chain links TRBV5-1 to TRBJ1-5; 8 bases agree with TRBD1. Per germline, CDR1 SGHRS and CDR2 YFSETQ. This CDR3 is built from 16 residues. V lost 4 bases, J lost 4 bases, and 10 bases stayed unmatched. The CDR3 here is CASSPEGTGQNQPQHF. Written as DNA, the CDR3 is TGCGCCAGCAGCCCAGAGGGGACAGGCCAGAATCAGCCCCAGCATTTT.

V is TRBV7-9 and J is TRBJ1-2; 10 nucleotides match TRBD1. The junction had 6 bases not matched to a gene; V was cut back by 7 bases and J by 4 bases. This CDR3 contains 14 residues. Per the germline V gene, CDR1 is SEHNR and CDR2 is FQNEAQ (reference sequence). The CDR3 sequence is CASIPDRGTYGYTF. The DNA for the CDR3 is TGTGCCAGCATCCCGGACAGGGGGACCTATGGCTACACCTTC.

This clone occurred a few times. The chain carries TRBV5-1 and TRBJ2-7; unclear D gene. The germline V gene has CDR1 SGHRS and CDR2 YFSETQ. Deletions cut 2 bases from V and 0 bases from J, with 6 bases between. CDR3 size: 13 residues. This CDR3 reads CASSFGTSYEQYF. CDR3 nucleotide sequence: TGCGCCAGCAGCTTTGGCACCTCCTACGAGCAGTACTTC.

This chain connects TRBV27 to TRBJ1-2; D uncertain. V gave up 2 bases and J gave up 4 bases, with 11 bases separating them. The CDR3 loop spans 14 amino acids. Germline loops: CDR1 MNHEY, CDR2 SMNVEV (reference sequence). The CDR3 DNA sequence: TGTGCCAGCAGTTTAGCGCGGGCCTCCTATGGCTACACCTTC. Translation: CASSLARASYGYTF.